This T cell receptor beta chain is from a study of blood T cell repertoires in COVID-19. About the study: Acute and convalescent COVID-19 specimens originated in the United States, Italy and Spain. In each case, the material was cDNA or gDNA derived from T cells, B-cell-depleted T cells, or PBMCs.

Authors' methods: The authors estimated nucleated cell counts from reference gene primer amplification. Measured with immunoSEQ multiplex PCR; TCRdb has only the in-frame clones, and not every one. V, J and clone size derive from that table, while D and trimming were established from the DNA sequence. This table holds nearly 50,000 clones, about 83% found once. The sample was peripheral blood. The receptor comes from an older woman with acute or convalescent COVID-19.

The CDR3 loop is CASYPSGDSRTQYF. The CDR3 DNA reads as TGCGCCAGTTACCCGAGCGGGGACTCTAGGACCCAGTACTTC. The chain combines TRBV5-1 with TRBJ2-5, with TRBD2 identical over 7 bases. The CDR3 is made up of 14 amino acids. Germline CDR1 SGHRS, CDR2 YFSETQ. V gave up 8 bases and J gave up 7 bases; unmatched junction bases: 14. The full variable domain, rest sourced from reference TRBV5-1 and TRBJ2-5, is KAGVTQTPRYLIKTRGQQVTLSCSPISGHRSVSWYQQTPGQGLQFLFEYFSETQRNKGNFPGRFSGRQFSNSRSEMNVSTLELGDSALYLCASYPSGDSRTQYFGPGTRLLVL.